This T cell receptor beta chain is drawn from a study of Graves' ophthalmopathy and Graves' hyperthyroidism. RNA transcripts yielded amplified TCR beta CDR3 regions. Second-round multiplex PCR followed a first-round RT-PCR using HTBI primers. TCRdb redid the calling of the multiplex PCR reads with MiXCR, one entry per CDR3 protein. The sample includes some 1.1 million distinct CDR3 sequences, around a third seen only once; the top ten take around 10%. Trimming removed 4 bases at V and 6 bases at J, with 12 bases between. CDR1 and CDR2 (germline): MGHDK, SYGVNS. This CDR3 is built from 13 residues. The TCR originated in an adult man with Graves' hyperthyroidism. The V call is TRBV25-1, the J call TRBJ1-1; D remains ambiguous. The sample was peripheral blood or thyroid tissue (not recorded which). The CDR3 spells CASSGGSGAEAFF. In nucleotides, the CDR3 is TGTGCCAGCAGTGGTGGCTCTGGGGCTGAAGCTTTCTTT.